Sequencing of this TCR beta chain was carried out in a study of T cells after yellow fever vaccination. Of note for this clonotype: As yet, its antigen is unknown.

TCRdb ran MiXCR on the 5' RACE reads and lists one entry per CDR3 protein. The sample lists 450,000 to 600,000 distinct CDR3 sequences; roughly 13% were seen once. Germline loops: CDR1 DFQATT, CDR2 SNEGSKA (reference sequence). V dropped 4 bases and J dropped 5; count of bases not matched to a gene: 7. The CDR3 contains 13 residues. The study, taken as a whole, reports: Booster sampling recovered most clones from primary vaccination (less than 97% CD4, approximately 90% CD8).

The chain couples TRBV20-1 to TRBJ2-5; the match to TRBD2 covers 7 bases. The material was PBMCs, obtained on the day of the yellow fever booster vaccination. The origin of this receptor is a man aged 30-40 years who received the YFV17D yellow fever vaccine. The CDR3 spells CSATGLVSETQYF. CDR3 nucleotides: TGCAGTGCTACAGGACTAGTGAGTGAGACCCAGTACTTC.